What follows are 25 T cell receptor beta chains derived from one specimen sequenced in a study of control samples from healthy donors and cancer patients. The assay was immunoSEQ multiplex PCR, and TCRdb's table has in-frame clones only and misses some. The data hold 150,000 to 200,000 clones, with around nine tenths observed a single time. Sequencing was done on a sample of blood. The origin of the receptors is a man aged 18-30 years in good health.

In DNA form, the CDR3 reads TGTGCCAGTAGTGCAGCGGGGGGCAGCACAGATACGCAGTATTTT. Residues: CASSAAGGSTDTQYF. The chain employs TRBV19 and TRBJ2-3; 9 bases match TRBD2. V gave up 5 bases and J gave up 0 bases; unmatched junction bases: 3. Looked up from germline, CDR1 is LNHDA and CDR2 is SQIVND (reference sequence). The CDR3 length is 15 residues.

This rearrangement joins TRBV5-6 to TRBJ1-5; possible D gene TRBD1, 5 bases. Germline V gives CDR1 SGHDT, CDR2 YYEEEE. The ends were cut back, 0 bases at V and 4 bases at J, with 8 bases in the middle. CDR3 length: 14 residues. The CDR3 spells CASSLGKGNQPQHF. The CDR3 nucleotides read TGTGCCAGCAGCTTGGGAAAGGGGAATCAGCCCCAGCATTTT.

The chain is built from TRBV28 and TRBJ1-6; D unresolved. This CDR3 is built from 15 residues. Germline V gives CDR1 MDHEN, CDR2 SYDVKM. Trimming removed 5 bases from V and 9 bases from J, with 17 bases in between. The CDR3: CASSPTSGNSSPLHF. The DNA for the CDR3 is TGTGCCAGCAGTCCCACCTCCGGGAATAGTTCACCCCTCCACTTT.

The genes are TRBV30 and TRBJ2-5, with D possibly matching TRBD2 (5 bases). The CDR3 is 15 amino acids. Germline loops: CDR1 GTSNPN, CDR2 SVGIG (reference sequence). With 1 base removed from V and 1 base from J, the gap between germline ends came to 13 bases. The CDR3 region is CAWSDRLKVQETQYF. The CDR3 DNA is TGTGCCTGGAGTGATAGACTAAAGGTCCAAGAGACCCAGTACTTC. The full variable domain, rest sourced from reference TRBV30 and TRBJ2-5, is SQTIHQWPATLVQPVGSPLSLECTVEGTSNPNLYWYRQAAGRGLQLLFYSVGIGQISSEVPQNLSASRPQDRQFILSSKKLLLSDSGFYLCAWSDRLKVQETQYFGPGTRLLVL.

This clone appeared a single time. This chain joins TRBV5-1 and TRBJ2-1, with TRBD2 matching 14 bases. There are 16 residues in the CDR3. Germline loops: CDR1 SGHRS, CDR2 YFSETQ. V was clipped by 4 bases and J by 8 bases; unmatched bases: 8. The DNA for the CDR3 is TGCGCCAGCAGCAGGGGGACTAGCGGGGGTCTTGATGAGCAGTTCTTC. Its protein product is CASSRGTSGGLDEQFF.

CDR3 sequence (DNA): TGTGCCAGCAGCTTATGGCCCAGCGGTACCTACAATGAGCAGTTCTTC. The encoded protein is CASSLWPSGTYNEQFF. The chain uses TRBV7-3 and TRBJ2-1, with D perhaps TRBD2 (5 bases). The germline gives CDR1 SGHTA, CDR2 FQGTGA. Trimming cost V 2 bases and J 2 bases, with 13 bases left between them. The CDR3 is 16 amino acids.

The rearrangement uses TRBV5-5 and TRBJ1-4; maybe TRBD1 (5 bases). With 4 bases removed from V and 2 bases from J, the gap between germline ends came to 9 bases. The CDR3 runs to 14 residues. Germline lookup yields CDR1 SGHKS and CDR2 YYEKEE (reference sequence). The CDR3 region is CASSLGRTNEKLFF. In DNA, the CDR3 is TGTGCCAGCAGCCTGGGGCGTACTAATGAAAAACTGTTTTTT.

The rearrangement uses TRBV28 and TRBJ1-1; no firm D call. Per the germline V gene, CDR1 is MDHEN and CDR2 is SYDVKM. The CDR3 spans 14 residues. V lost 1 base and J lost 2, with 8 bases in between. This chain's CDR3 is CASSLSRRNTEAFF. The CDR3 region has the DNA TGTGCCAGCAGTTTATCACGGAGAAACACTGAAGCTTTCTTT. Based on the CDR3 plus reference TRBV28 and TRBJ1-1, the full variable domain is DVKVTQSSRYLVKRTGEKVFLECVQDMDHENMFWYRQDPGLGLRLIYFSYDVKMKEKGDIPEGYSVSREKKERFSLILESASTNQTSMYLCASSLSRRNTEAFFGQGTRLTVV.

The chain recombines TRBV7-8 with TRBJ2-5, with a tentative D call TRBD1 (5 bases). Looked up from germline, CDR1 is SGHVS and CDR2 is FQNEAQ. The V end was cut by 5 bases, the J end by 2 bases, with 9 bases between. The CDR3 runs 13 residues. The chain's CDR3 is CASSRTPQETQYF. In nucleotides, the CDR3 is TGTGCCAGCAGCCGGACACCTCAAGAGACCCAGTACTTC. Variable domain in full (rest from reference TRBV7-8 and TRBJ2-5): GAGVSQSPRYKVAKRGQDVALRCDPISGHVSLFWYQQALGQGPEFLTYFQNEAQLDKSGLPSDRFFAERPEGSVSTLKIQRTQQEDSAVYLCASSRTPQETQYFGPGTRLLVL.

The V gene is TRBV6-5, the J gene TRBJ2-7, with 7 bases matching TRBD1. CDR3 length: 13 residues. The ends lost 6 bases at V and 2 bases at J; junction bases unmatched: 4. Germline lookup yields CDR1 MNHEY and CDR2 SVGAGI. The CDR3 DNA sequence: TGTGCCAGCAGCCACAGGGGTCCCTACGAGCAGTACTTC. This translates into CASSHRGPYEQYF.

The V and J genes are TRBV3-1 (or the pseudogene TRBV3-2) and TRBJ1-2, with D possibly being TRBD1 (6 bases). This CDR3 is built from 14 residues. The ends were cut back, 6 bases at V and 5 bases at J, with 16 bases in the middle. The V gene's germline CDR1 is LGHDT and CDR2 YNNKEL (reference sequence). The chain's CDR3 is CASRTDRMGYGYTF. In DNA, the CDR3 is TGTGCCAGCAGAACCGACAGGATGGGTTATGGCTACACCTTC.

With respect to this clone: This same CDR3 is encoded by further DNA sequences in the sample. The chain has TRBV6-5 and TRBJ2-2; unclear D gene. Deletions cut 6 bases from V and 0 bases from J, with 2 bases between. From germline, CDR1 is MNHEY and CDR2 SVGAGI. CDR3 size: 12 residues. CDR3 sequence: CASRANTGELFF. The CDR3 region has the DNA TGTGCCAGCAGGGCGAACACCGGGGAGCTGTTTTTT.

V is TRBV6-5 and J is TRBJ1-1; TRBD1 matches at 9 bases. Germline assignment: CDR1 MNHEY and CDR2 SVGAGI. The junction had 9 bases not matched to a gene; V was cut back by 2 bases and J by 8 bases. This CDR3 is built from 15 residues. DNA of the CDR3: TGTGCCAGCAGTTACCCGGACAGGGGAAAATACGAAGCTTTCTTT. It codes for CASSYPDRGKYEAFF.

The V gene is TRBV3-1 (or the pseudogene TRBV3-2), the J gene TRBJ1-5; TRBD1 might be the D (6 bases). In germline, CDR1 is LGHDT, CDR2 YNNKEL (reference sequence). This CDR3 comprises 14 residues. The germline V and J ends were trimmed by 4 bases and 4 bases, with 11 bases remaining between them. DNA of the CDR3: TGTGCCAGCAGCCCAAGCCAGGGGAATCAGCCCCAGCATTTT. Translation gives CASSPSQGNQPQHF.

The chain combines TRBV5-5 with TRBJ2-5; 8 nucleotides agree with TRBD2. The CDR3 extends over 15 amino acids. Germline assignment: CDR1 SGHKS and CDR2 YYEKEE (reference sequence). V was pared by 5 bases and J by 2 bases, with 8 bases of the junction left unmatched. CDR3 in DNA: TGTGCCAGCAGTAGGCGCGGGGGGTCACAAGAGACCCAGTACTTC. Translated: CASSRRGGSQETQYF.

J is TRBJ1-3 and V is TRBV12-3 or TRBV12-4, with D possibly being TRBD1 (5 bases). Trimming shortened V by 10 bases and J by 0 bases, and 10 bases separated the two germline ends. The CDR3 is 13 amino acids. The CDR3, as DNA: TGTGCCATCCGCGGGGGCTCTGGAAACACCATATATTTT. It yields the protein CAIRGGSGNTIYF.

The chain couples TRBV19 to TRBJ2-2; TRBD2 is a possible D gene (6 bases). Germline V gives CDR1 LNHDA, CDR2 SQIVND (reference sequence). Trimming took 5 bases from V and 2 from J, leaving 15 bases between them. This CDR3 contains 16 residues. The CDR3 bases are TGTGCCAGTAGTGTCGCCGGGACTTTAAACACCGGGGAGCTGTTTTTT. Translation gives CASSVAGTLNTGELFF.

The chain employs TRBV18 and TRBJ2-5; perhaps TRBD1 as D (6 bases). The germline V and J ends were trimmed by 0 bases and 1 base, with 9 bases remaining between them. Germline CDR1 reads KGHSH; CDR2 reads LQKENI. The CDR3 totals 15 residues. The CDR3, as DNA: TGTGCCAGCTCACCACCAGCAGGGGCCCAAGAGACCCAGTACTTC. This translates into CASSPPAGAQETQYF.

This clone was detected only a few times. The rearrangement links TRBV15 to TRBJ2-5; maybe TRBD2 (7 bases). Trimming took 1 base from V and 4 from J, leaving 10 bases between them. This CDR3 contains 14 residues. The germline V gene encodes CDR1 LNHNV and CDR2 YYDKDF (reference sequence). CDR3 sequence reads: CATSRVRGGETQYF. CDR3 DNA: TGTGCCACCAGCAGAGTAAGGGGGGGAGAGACCCAGTACTTC.

J is TRBJ2-1 and V is TRBV11-2, with 11 bases aligning to TRBD2. Looked up from germline, CDR1 is SGHAT and CDR2 is FQNNGV. This CDR3 has 16 amino acids. V was clipped by 1 base and J by 3 bases; unmatched bases: 2. CDR3 region: CASSLVAGGVYNEQFF. The CDR3 nucleotides read TGTGCCAGCAGCTTAGTAGCGGGGGGGGTCTACAATGAGCAGTTCTTC. Based on the CDR3 plus reference TRBV11-2 and TRBJ2-1, the full variable domain is EAGVAQSPRYKIIEKRQSVAFWCNPISGHATLYWYQQILGQGPKLLIQFQNNGVVDDSQLPKDRFSAERLKGVDSTLKIQPAKLEDSAVYLCASSLVAGGVYNEQFFGPGTRLTVL.

This clone was seen once. V usage is TRBV7-6 and J usage is TRBJ2-3; D uncertain. Germline CDR1 and CDR2: SGHVS and FNYEAQ. The V end lost 3 bases, the J end lost 2 bases, and 3 bases lay between the germline ends. The CDR3 totals 12 residues. CDR3 loop: CASSLITDTQYF. The CDR3 bases are TGTGCCAGCAGCTTGATCACAGATACGCAGTATTTT. Full variable domain (rest looked up from reference TRBV7-6 and TRBJ2-3): GAGVSQSPRYKVTKRGQDVALRCDPISGHVSLYWYRQALGQGPEFLTYFNYEAQQDKSGLPNDRFSAERPEGSISTLTIQRTEQRDSAMYRCASSLITDTQYFGPGTRLTVL.

This sequence joins TRBV6-5 and TRBJ2-2; D is perhaps TRBD1 (6 bases). V dropped 7 bases and J dropped 2 bases, with 11 bases sitting between them. The CDR3 spans 14 residues. The V gene's germline CDR1 is MNHEY and CDR2 SVGAGI. In DNA form, the CDR3 reads TGTGCCAGCAACAGGGACGGCAACACCGGGGAGCTGTTTTTT. Protein product: CASNRDGNTGELFF.

This clone was recorded only once. The gene calls are TRBV5-6 and TRBJ2-1, with D unclear. The CDR3 covers 13 residues. CDR1 and CDR2 from the germline V gene are SGHDT and YYEEEE. Between the trimmed V and J ends, which lost 0 bases and 7 bases, there was a span of 8 bases. This CDR3 reads CASSLGMENEQFF. The CDR3 region has the DNA TGTGCCAGCAGCTTGGGAATGGAGAATGAGCAGTTCTTC.

This chain connects TRBV27 to TRBJ1-4, with a tentative D call TRBD1 (5 bases). CDR3 length: 17 amino acids. Germline V gives CDR1 MNHEY, CDR2 SMNVEV (reference sequence). Trimming removed 6 bases from V and 5 bases from J, with 22 bases in between. The CDR3 loop reads CASSHLELGTENEKLFF. The CDR3 DNA reads TGTGCCAGCAGCCACCTTGAGCTCGGGACGGAAAATGAAAAACTGTTTTTT.

The genes are TRBV4-3 and TRBJ1-1; D uncertain. The V end was cut by 8 bases, the J end by 5 bases, with 12 bases between. Germline V gene data show CDR1 as LGHNA and CDR2 as YSLEER. The CDR3 spans 12 residues. The CDR3: CASSRGNTEAFF. The CDR3 nucleotides are TGCGCCAGCTCCCGGGGAAATACTGAAGCTTTCTTT.